This TCR beta chain derives from a study of tumor-infiltrating lymphocytes in primary liver carcinoma. Findings of the study overall: Overlap between tumor regions exceeded overlap of tumor with adjacent tissue or blood. The difference in top-250-clone fraction between tumors and blood was significant, favoring tumors (p = 0.039).

Unsorted whole blood served as the source of blood RNA, and germline DNA was extracted as well. cDNA specific to TCR beta was made from approximately 0.55 ug of total RNA, with a constant-region primer employed for priming. Slightly modified ARM-PCR served as the procedure for the TCR beta libraries. These libraries came from three rounds of nested multiplex PCR. TCRdb independently ran MiXCR on the multiplex PCR reads; one entry per CDR3 protein. In the table there are 330,000 or so distinct CDR3 sequences, approximately 65% of which are singletons. Details on this clonotype: Its antigen is undetermined.

The source is a middle-aged man with primary liver carcinoma and hepatitis B virus infection. The sample taken for sequencing was peripheral blood.

The CDR3 here is CASSLLAGVANEQFF. CDR3 nucleotide sequence: TGTGCCAGCAGCTTACTAGCGGGAGTCGCCAATGAGCAGTTCTTC. This chain joins TRBV7-9 and TRBJ2-1, with 10 bases that match TRBD2. The CDR3 sequence is 15 residues long. The V gene's germline CDR1 is SEHNR and CDR2 FQNEAQ (reference sequence). V lost 2 bases, J lost 6 bases, and 4 bases stayed unmatched.